These T cell receptor beta chains were read from a single sample in a study of T-cell memory formation after mild COVID-19. TCRdb recomputed calls from the 5' RACE reads with MiXCR, one row per CDR3 protein. Counted here are about 560,000 distinct CDR3 sequences, less than 25% occurring once; the ten biggest clones make up roughly 8.1%. The source material was PBMCs or a T cell subset sorted from them (not recorded which). The receptor set was obtained from an adult woman who had mild COVID-19 (a few samples of this study predate the infection). Cell type and time point are not known. Both conserved end residues are part of each CDR3. The D gene is left open where the match is weak. Clone size is not always given. Where it is, it says once, few, many or a class for expanded clones.

TRBJ2-3 | 15 | NA | TRBV24-1 | NA | CATSDPRGPTDTQYF | TGTGCCACCAGTGACCCACGGGGCCCCACAGATACGCAGTATTTT
TRBJ1-6 | 15 | NA | TRBV7-8 | few | CASSVGPGSNSPLHF | TGTGCCAGCAGCGTGGGACCGGGAAGCAATTCACCCCTCCACTTT
TRBJ2-1 | 16 | NA | TRBV7-8 | NA | CASSRLGGSSYNEQFF | TGTGCCAGCAGCCGCCTAGGAGGTTCTTCCTACAATGAGCAGTTCTTC
TRBJ2-1 | 12 | TRBD1 | TRBV24-1 | few | CATKGALNEQFF | TGTGCCACCAAGGGGGCGCTTAATGAGCAGTTCTTC
TRBJ2-2 | 19 | TRBD2 | TRBV12-3/TRBV12-4 | few | CASSLEVLAGVLNTGELFF | TGTGCCAGCAGTTTAGAGGTCTTAGCGGGGGTATTAAACACCGGGGAGCTGTTTTTT
TRBJ2-3 | 15 | TRBD2 | TRBV14 | few | CASTSGLGQSDTQYF | TGTGCCAGCACGTCGGGACTAGGTCAATCAGATACGCAGTATTTT
TRBJ1-1 | 14 | NA | TRBV7-8 | many | CASSLAGVNTEAFF | TGTGCCAGCAGCTTGGCAGGGGTGAACACTGAAGCTTTCTTT
TRBJ2-1 | 16 | NA | TRBV10-2 | NA | CASSDLFGSIDNEQFF | TGCGCCAGCAGTGACTTATTCGGATCGATAGACAATGAGCAGTTCTTC
TRBJ2-4 | 16 | TRBD1 | TRBV19 | few | CASSSGTGQAKNIQYF | TGTGCCAGTAGTAGTGGGACAGGCCAAGCCAAAAACATTCAGTACTTC
TRBJ2-1 | 13 | NA | TRBV7-9 | few | CASSLARINEQFF | TGTGCCAGCAGCTTGGCCCGGATCAATGAGCAGTTCTTC
TRBJ2-5 | 15 | NA | TRBV12-5 | NA | CASGLVGQPQETQYF | TGTGCTAGTGGTTTGGTTGGACAGCCTCAAGAGACCCAGTACTTC
TRBJ2-4 | 13 | NA | TRBV20-1 | few | CSASGVDKNIQYF | TGCAGTGCTAGTGGGGTGGACAAAAACATTCAGTACTTC
TRBJ2-6 | 18 | TRBD1 | TRBV5-1 | NA | CASSPTGQGGQGANVLTF | TGCGCCAGCAGTCCTACGGGACAGGGCGGACAAGGGGCCAACGTCCTGACTTTC
TRBJ2-7 | 16 | NA | TRBV7-9 | few | CASSSSTGKLIYEQYF | TGTGCCAGCAGCTCCTCCACAGGGAAGTTGATCTACGAGCAGTACTTC
TRBJ2-1 | 15 | TRBD2 | TRBV7-2 | NA | CASTLYSGREYEQFF | TGTGCCAGCACCCTTTATAGCGGGAGAGAGTATGAGCAGTTCTTC
TRBJ2-2 | 17 | TRBD1 | TRBV7-6 | few | CASSLFPQGVNTGELFF | TGTGCCAGCAGCTTATTCCCACAGGGGGTGAACACCGGGGAGCTGTTTTTT
TRBJ1-1 | 15 | NA | TRBV4-1 | NA | CASSQDPGGYTEAFF | TGCGCCAGCAGCCAAGATCCGGGGGGTTACACTGAAGCTTTCTTT
TRBJ2-2 | 15 | TRBD1 | TRBV20-1 | NA | CSASIRDRGYRELFF | TGCAGTGCTAGTATTCGGGACAGGGGCTACCGGGAGCTGTTTTTT
TRBJ2-1 | 15 | NA | TRBV7-8 | NA | CVSSQGLISYNEQFF | TGTGTCAGCAGCCAGGGGCTCATATCCTACAATGAGCAGTTCTTC
TRBJ1-2 | 14 | TRBD1 | TRBV6-1 | NA | CAIGQGIGVGGYTF | TGTGCCATAGGACAGGGTATAGGAGTTGGTGGCTACACCTTC
TRBJ2-5 | 15 | NA | TRBV4-3 | NA | CASSQDDSFQETQYF | TGCGCCAGCAGCCAAGATGACAGCTTCCAAGAGACCCAGTACTTC
TRBJ1-5 | 16 | NA | TRBV7-3 | NA | CASSPEALLLDQPQHF | TGTGCCAGCAGCCCGGAGGCCTTGCTGCTGGATCAGCCCCAGCATTTT
TRBJ2-7 | 15 | TRBD2 | TRBV4-2 | NA | CASSQAWTSEYEQYF | TGTGCCAGCAGCCAAGCTTGGACTAGCGAGTACGAGCAGTACTTC
TRBJ2-5 | 11 | NA | TRBV23-1 | NA | CASRRSKTQYF | TGCGCCAGCCGGCGTAGTAAGACCCAGTACTTC
TRBJ2-3 | 16 | NA | TRBV7-9 | few | CASSLVPVPSTDTQYF | TGTGCCAGCAGCTTAGTTCCGGTTCCCAGCACAGATACGCAGTATTTT
TRBJ2-1 | 12 | TRBD2 | TRBV20-1 | NA | CSGVSGSVEQFF | TGCAGTGGGGTTAGCGGGAGCGTTGAGCAGTTCTTC
TRBJ1-2 | 17 | TRBD1 | TRBV20-1 | many | CSARPAPSGGVGYGYTF | TGCAGTGCGCGCCCCGCGCCCTCAGGGGGCGTCGGCTATGGCTACACCTTC
TRBJ1-1 | 11 | NA | TRBV12-3/TRBV12-4 | NA | CASTMNTEAFF | TGTGCCAGCACCATGAACACTGAAGCTTTCTTT
TRBJ1-6 | 14 | NA | TRBV20-1 | few | CSAPRDGNNSPLHF | TGCAGTGCTCCCCGGGACGGAAATAATTCACCCCTCCACTTT
TRBJ2-2 | 15 | NA | TRBV7-9 | NA | CASRPSGLNTGELFF | TGTGCCAGCAGACCAAGCGGACTAAACACCGGGGAGCTGTTTTTT
TRBJ2-2 | 15 | NA | TRBV6-5 | few | CASSAGGSHTGELFF | TGTGCCAGCAGTGCAGGGGGGTCGCACACCGGGGAGCTGTTTTTT
TRBJ2-3 | 18 | TRBD2 | TRBV20-1 | once | CSARDPVRDYRNTDTQYF | TGCAGTGCTAGAGATCCCGTTCGGGACTACAGGAACACAGATACGCAGTATTTT
TRBJ2-1 | 15 | TRBD2 | TRBV9 | few | CASTGGVSVSNEQFF | TGTGCCAGCACCGGGGGGGTGTCGGTAAGCAATGAGCAGTTCTTC
TRBJ2-7 | 15 | NA | TRBV5-1 | few | CASSSSSFEGYEQYF | TGCGCCAGCAGTTCATCATCATTCGAAGGCTACGAGCAGTACTTC
TRBJ2-7 | 14 | NA | TRBV6-6 | few | CASSWDMGYYEQYF | TGTGCCAGCAGTTGGGACATGGGTTACTACGAGCAGTACTTC
TRBJ1-1 | 15 | NA | TRBV7-9 | NA | CASSLANRENTEAFF | TGTGCCAGCAGCTTAGCAAACAGGGAGAACACTGAAGCTTTCTTT
TRBJ2-6 | 15 | NA | TRBV6-1 | few | CASIAGKAGANVLTF | TGTGCCAGCATAGCAGGAAAGGCTGGGGCCAACGTCCTGACTTTC
TRBJ1-2 | 15 | NA | TRBV10-3 | few | CAISEPPSGDYGYTF | TGTGCCATCAGTGAGCCACCCTCGGGGGACTATGGCTACACCTTC
TRBJ2-1 | 12 | NA | TRBV7-9 | many | CGAGRLYNEQFF | TGTGGGGCCGGGCGGTTATACAATGAGCAGTTCTTC
TRBJ2-1 | 15 | NA | TRBV9 | NA | CASSVGGTVPNEQFF | TGTGCCAGCAGCGTAGGGGGGACGGTGCCCAATGAGCAGTTCTTC
TRBJ2-7 | 15 | TRBD2 | TRBV3-1 | NA | CASSQEVAGGLEQYF | TGTGCCAGCAGCCAAGAGGTAGCGGGAGGCCTCGAGCAGTACTTC
TRBJ2-3 | 16 | TRBD2 | TRBV7-9 | few | CASSSLEVGGTDTQYF | TGTGCCAGCAGCTCCCTGGAAGTCGGGGGGACAGATACGCAGTATTTT
TRBJ2-7 | 13 | NA | TRBV24-1 | few | CATSDSNSYEQYF | TGTGCCACCAGTGATTCCAACAGTTACGAGCAGTACTTC
TRBJ1-1 | 14 | NA | TRBV5-6 | NA | CASSLDWRASEAFF | TGTGCCAGCAGCTTGGATTGGAGGGCGAGTGAAGCTTTCTTT
TRBJ2-7 | 14 | NA | TRBV20-1 | NA | CSAPPRRSTFEQYF | TGCAGTGCTCCACCTCGACGGAGTACCTTCGAGCAGTACTTC
TRBJ2-7 | 15 | NA | TRBV7-9 | NA | CASSLALESSYEQYF | TGTGCCAGCAGCTTAGCGCTGGAGAGCTCCTACGAGCAGTACTTC
TRBJ2-1 | 14 | NA | TRBV7-2 | NA | CASSLETPRQLQFF | TGTGCCAGCAGCTTAGAGACGCCTCGGCAGCTACAGTTCTTC
TRBJ2-2 | 17 | TRBD2 | TRBV6-5 | few | CASSYAGLAGNTGELFF | TGTGCCAGCAGTTACGCTGGGCTAGCGGGAAACACCGGGGAGCTGTTTTTT
TRBJ2-5 | 15 | NA | TRBV7-9 | many | CASSLAEIRGETQYF | TGTGCCAGCAGCTTAGCGGAGATTAGAGGGGAGACCCAGTACTTC
TRBJ2-3 | 17 | TRBD2 | TRBV5-1 | NA | CASSLGLAGYSTDTQYF | TGCGCCAGCAGCTTGGGACTAGCGGGGTACAGCACAGATACGCAGTATTTT
TRBJ1-2 | 12 | TRBD1 | TRBV29-1 | few | CSVEQGARGYTF | TGCAGCGTTGAACAGGGGGCGCGCGGCTACACCTTC